These 15 T cell receptor beta chains were sequenced from one sample in a study of blood T cell repertoires in COVID-19. Generated by immunoSEQ multiplex PCR, the TCRdb table keeps only in-frame clones and is missing some. This sample has some 250,000 clones, with approximately 83% found just once. Source material: peripheral blood. These TCRs come from a woman aged 25 to 39 who had recovered from COVID-19.

The chain has TRBV9 and TRBJ2-7; 7 bases match TRBD1. The length of the CDR3 is 11 residues. The J segment lost 5 bases and the V segment lost 7 bases, leaving 3 bases of the junction unmatched. Germline CDR1 reads SGDLS; CDR2 reads YYNGEE. This CDR3 is CASGTGDEQYF. The DNA of the CDR3 is TGTGCCAGCGGTACAGGGGACGAGCAGTACTTC.

The chain links TRBV6-5 to TRBJ1-6; maybe TRBD1 (5 bases). Between the trimmed V and J ends, which lost 8 bases and 0 bases, there was a span of 8 bases. This CDR3 is 14 amino acids long. Germline V gene lookup returns CDR1 MNHEY and CDR2 SVGAGI. For the CDR3, the DNA is TGTGCCAGCGGGGCCAGCTCCTATAATTCACCCCTCCACTTT. It is translated as CASGASSYNSPLHF.

The J gene is TRBJ2-5, the V gene TRBV19; D perhaps matches TRBD2 (6 bases). Germline-derived CDR1 and CDR2 are LNHDA and SQIVND (reference sequence). V lost 5 bases to trimming and J lost 4 bases, with 17 bases between them. This CDR3 region has 15 residues. CDR3 region: CASSLAAGPLETQYF. The CDR3 nucleotides read TGTGCCAGTAGTTTAGCGGCGGGGCCCCTAGAGACCCAGTACTTC.

The chain joins TRBV19 to TRBJ1-2, with 7 bases matching TRBD1. Germline lookup yields CDR1 LNHDA and CDR2 SQIVND (reference sequence). This CDR3 contains 15 residues. The V gene end was trimmed by 4 bases and the J gene end by 4 bases; junction bases not matched to a gene: 9. Here the CDR3 DNA reads TGTGCCAGTAGTAGCGTTAACAGGGGCGCCTATGGCTACACCTTC. Its translation is CASSSVNRGAYGYTF. The complete variable domain, with remaining parts taken from reference TRBV19 and TRBJ1-2, reads DGGITQSPKYLFRKEGQNVTLSCEQNLNHDAMYWYRQDPGQGLRLIYYSQIVNDFQKGDIAEGYSVSREKKESFPLTVTSAQKNPTAFYLCASSSVNRGAYGYTFGSGTRLTVV.

This chain connects TRBV7-3 to TRBJ2-2; possible D gene TRBD2, 6 bases. CDR1 SGHTA and CDR2 FQGTGA come from the germline V gene. V lost 4 bases, J lost 5 bases, and 8 bases lay in between. The CDR3 is 13 residues long. CDR3 in amino acids: CASSSTRTGELFF. The CDR3 DNA follows: TGTGCCAGCAGCTCGACTAGAACCGGGGAGCTGTTTTTT. The full variable domain, with the rest looked up from reference TRBV7-3 and TRBJ2-2, is GAGVSQTPSNKVTEKGKYVELRCDPISGHTALYWYRQSLGQGPEFLIYFQGTGAADDSGLPNDRFFAVRPEGSVSTLKIQRTERGDSAVYLCASSSTRTGELFFGEGSRLTVL.

The V and J genes are TRBV5-4 and TRBJ2-5; possibly TRBD1 for D (6 bases). The CDR3 extends over 14 amino acids. Between the trimmed V and J ends, which lost 4 bases and 1 base, there was a span of 11 bases. Germline V gene lookup returns CDR1 SGHNT and CDR2 YYREEE (reference sequence). The CDR3 nucleotides are TGTGCCAGCAGCACAGGACAGACCCAAGAGACCCAGTACTTC. Protein: CASSTGQTQETQYF.

This sequence joins TRBV9 and TRBJ2-1; TRBD2 aligns across 8 bases. The CDR3 has 14 residues. The junction had 7 bases not matched to a gene; V was cut back by 7 bases and J by 4 bases. Germline-derived CDR1 and CDR2 are SGDLS and YYNGEE. The CDR3 DNA reads TGTGCCAGCGGGCGGGCGGGGGGTTACAATGAGCAGTTCTTC. It codes for CASGRAGGYNEQFF.

This clone was seen a single time. The rearrangement uses TRBV9 and TRBJ1-2; 11 bases line up with TRBD1. Germline loops: CDR1 SGDLS, CDR2 YYNGEE. Trimming at V came to 2 bases and at J to 6 bases, leaving 12 bases not matched to a gene. CDR3 length equals 17 residues. The DNA of the CDR3 is TGTGCCAGCAGCGTCAGCCCCCGGGACAGGGGGGATCATGGCTACACCTTC. This gives the protein CASSVSPRDRGDHGYTF.

V usage is TRBV7-3 and J usage is TRBJ1-1, with TRBD1 as a possible D gene (6 bases). Trimming removed 5 bases from V and 4 bases from J, with 11 bases in between. The CDR3 loop spans 13 amino acids. The germline V gene has CDR1 SGHTA and CDR2 FQGTGA. The CDR3 DNA reads as TGTGCCAGCAGCCCCGACAGGACCACTGAAGCTTTCTTT. This translates into CASSPDRTTEAFF. Together with reference TRBV7-3 and TRBJ1-1, the CDR3 gives the full variable domain: GAGVSQTPSNKVTEKGKYVELRCDPISGHTALYWYRQSLGQGPEFLIYFQGTGAADDSGLPNDRFFAVRPEGSVSTLKIQRTERGDSAVYLCASSPDRTTEAFFGQGTRLTVV.

J is TRBJ2-7 and V is TRBV10-3; 11 nucleotides line up with TRBD2. Unmatched junction bases numbered 5, after V lost 0 bases and J lost 7 bases. CDR1 and CDR2 from the germline V gene are ENHRY and SYGVKD. The length of the CDR3 is 15 residues. The chain's CDR3 is CAISESGTSGLEQYF. The CDR3 nucleotides are TGTGCCATCAGTGAGTCGGGGACTAGCGGTTTGGAGCAGTACTTC.

The chain links TRBV19 to TRBJ1-2; no clear D gene. The CDR3 consists of 13 residues. V lost 2 bases, J lost 2 bases, and 6 bases lay in between. Germline lookup yields CDR1 LNHDA and CDR2 SQIVND (reference sequence). The CDR3 coding sequence is TGTGCCAGTAGTATAAGAGAGAACTATGGCTACACCTTC. It yields the protein CASSIRENYGYTF.

The V gene is TRBV19, the J gene TRBJ2-1, with D possibly TRBD1 on 6 matching bases. CDR3 length: 14 residues. Trimming removed 1 base from V and 8 bases from J, with 12 bases in between. Germline CDR1 and CDR2: LNHDA and SQIVND (reference sequence). The CDR3 loop is CASSIGTDNDEQFF. The CDR3 bases are TGTGCCAGTAGTATAGGGACAGACAACGATGAGCAGTTCTTC.

The rearrangement uses TRBV6-1 and TRBJ1-1, with D unresolved. CDR1 MNHNS and CDR2 SASEGT come from the germline V gene. The germline V and J ends were trimmed by 2 bases and 4 bases, with 11 bases remaining between them. The CDR3 loop spans 14 amino acids. The CDR3 sequence is CASSETGVVTEAFF. The CDR3 region has the DNA TGTGCCAGCAGTGAAACCGGGGTTGTCACTGAAGCTTTCTTT.

This clone appeared a single time. The V call is TRBV3-1 (or the pseudogene TRBV3-2), the J call TRBJ2-5; TRBD1 matches 7 bases. The CDR3 has 13 amino acids. Germline CDR1 LGHDT, CDR2 YNNKEL (reference sequence). V gave up 3 bases and J gave up 2 bases; unmatched junction bases: 0. The CDR3 loop reads CASSQGQQETQYF. The CDR3 DNA sequence: TGTGCCAGCAGCCAGGGACAGCAAGAGACCCAGTACTTC.

This chain joins TRBV5-4 and TRBJ1-3; TRBD1 might be the D (6 bases). Trimming removed 3 bases at V and 5 bases at J, with 15 bases between. CDR1 is SGHNT and CDR2 is YYREEE in the germline V gene (reference sequence). The CDR3 sequence is 15 residues long. Here the CDR3 reads CASSSQAGARNTIYF. The DNA for the CDR3 is TGTGCCAGCAGCTCCCAGGCGGGGGCAAGAAACACCATATATTTT. The full variable domain, rest sourced from reference TRBV5-4 and TRBJ1-3, is ETGVTQSPTHLIKTRGQQVTLRCSSQSGHNTVSWYQQALGQGPQFIFQYYREEENGRGNFPPRFSGLQFPNYSSELNVNALELDDSALYLCASSSQAGARNTIYFGEGSWLTVV.